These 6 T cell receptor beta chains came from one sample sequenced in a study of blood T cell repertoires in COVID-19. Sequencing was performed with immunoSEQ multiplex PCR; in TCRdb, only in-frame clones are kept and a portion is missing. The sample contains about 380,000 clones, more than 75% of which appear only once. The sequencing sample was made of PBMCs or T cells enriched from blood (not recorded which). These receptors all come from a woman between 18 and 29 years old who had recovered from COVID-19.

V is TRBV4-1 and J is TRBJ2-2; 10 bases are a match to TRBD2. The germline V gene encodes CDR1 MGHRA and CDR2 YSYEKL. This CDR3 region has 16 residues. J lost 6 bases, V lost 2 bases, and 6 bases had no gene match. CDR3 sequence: CASSQSWGLASGELFF. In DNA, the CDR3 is TGCGCCAGCAGCCAAAGTTGGGGACTAGCGTCCGGGGAGCTGTTTTTT.

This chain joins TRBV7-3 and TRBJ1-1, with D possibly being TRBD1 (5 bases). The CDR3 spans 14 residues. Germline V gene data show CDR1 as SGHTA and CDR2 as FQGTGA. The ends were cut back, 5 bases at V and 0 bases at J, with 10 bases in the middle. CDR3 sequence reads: CASSTDSLNTEAFF. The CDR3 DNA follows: TGTGCCAGCAGCACTGACAGCCTGAACACTGAAGCTTTCTTT.

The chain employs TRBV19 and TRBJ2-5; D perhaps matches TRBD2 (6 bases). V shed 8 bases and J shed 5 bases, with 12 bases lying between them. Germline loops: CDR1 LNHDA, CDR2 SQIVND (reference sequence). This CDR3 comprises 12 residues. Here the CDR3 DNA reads TGTGCCAGTGGCGGGGTCTGGGAGACCCAGTACTTC. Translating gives CASGGVWETQYF.

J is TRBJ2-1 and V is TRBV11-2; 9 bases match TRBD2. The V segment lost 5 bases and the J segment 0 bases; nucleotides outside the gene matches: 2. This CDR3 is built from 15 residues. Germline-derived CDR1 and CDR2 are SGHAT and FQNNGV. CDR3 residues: CASSLAGSSYNEQFF. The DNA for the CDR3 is TGTGCCAGCAGCCTAGCGGGGAGCTCCTACAATGAGCAGTTCTTC.

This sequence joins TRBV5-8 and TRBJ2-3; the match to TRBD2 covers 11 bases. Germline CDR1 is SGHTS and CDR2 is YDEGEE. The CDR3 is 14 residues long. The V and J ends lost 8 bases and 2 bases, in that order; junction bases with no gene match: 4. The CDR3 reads CARRGLAVTDTQYF. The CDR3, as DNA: TGTGCCAGGAGGGGACTAGCGGTCACAGATACGCAGTATTTT.

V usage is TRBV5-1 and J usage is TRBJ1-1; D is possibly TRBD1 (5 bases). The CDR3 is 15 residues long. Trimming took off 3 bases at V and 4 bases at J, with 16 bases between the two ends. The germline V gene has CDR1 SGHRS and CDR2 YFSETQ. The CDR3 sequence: CASSSGRGMSTEAFF. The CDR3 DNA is TGCGCCAGCAGCTCCGGGAGGGGTATGAGCACTGAAGCTTTCTTT.